Listed below are T cell receptor beta chains from one sample, sequenced in a study of blood T cell repertoires in COVID-19. Method: immunoSEQ multiplex PCR; TCRdb's copy keeps in-frame clones and lacks some. The repertoire holds 60,000 to 75,000 clones, with about nine tenths as singletons. Sequences were obtained from peripheral blood. The receptors were sampled from a man aged 45-60 years with active COVID-19. The CDR3 runs from the conserved cysteine through the conserved F or W. The D gene is left open where the match is weak. Clone sizes are given selectively: once, few, many, or a class where the clone is expanded.

>TRBV6-6|TRBD1|TRBJ2-2|.
CASSPGQGFGAGTGELFF
TGTGCCAGCAGTCCGGGACAGGGGTTTGGTGCGGGGACCGGGGAGCTGTTTTTT
>TRBV18|TRBD2|TRBJ2-1|once
CASSPGLAGQGEQFF
TGTGCCAGCTCACCGGGACTAGCGGGTCAGGGTGAGCAGTTCTTC
>TRBV28|TRBD1|TRBJ2-7|.
CASSRGDRGYEQYF
TGTGCCAGCAGCCGAGGGGACAGGGGCTACGAGCAGTACTTC
>TRBV19|TRBD1|TRBJ1-5|.
CASSIGRVRGRRNNQPQHF
TGTGCCAGTAGTATAGGGAGGGTTAGGGGGCGTCGCAACAATCAGCCCCAGCATTTT
>TRBV28|.|TRBJ2-3|few
CASRRGVRGTDTQYF
TGTGCCAGCAGGCGTGGGGTAAGGGGGACAGATACGCAGTATTTT
>TRBV5-8|.|TRBJ1-4|.
CASSLTGGWREKLFF
TGTGCCAGCAGCTTGACGGGAGGTTGGCGTGAAAAACTGTTTTTT
>TRBV15|TRBD2|TRBJ2-3|.
CATSRDIPSGSADTQYF
TGTGCCACCAGCAGAGATATTCCTAGCGGGAGTGCAGATACGCAGTATTTT
>TRBV5-6|.|TRBJ1-5|.
CASSFWGYSNQPQHF
TGTGCCAGCAGCTTTTGGGGCTATAGCAATCAGCCCCAGCATTTT
>TRBV5-1|TRBD2|TRBJ2-1|few
CASSLDSGRAYNEQFF
TGCGCCAGCAGCTTGGATAGCGGGAGGGCCTACAATGAGCAGTTCTTC
>TRBV19|.|TRBJ1-2|.
CASSMGPSYYGYTF
TGTGCCAGTAGTATGGGCCCCAGCTACTATGGCTACACCTTC